Listed here are 14 T cell receptor beta chains from one sample, sequenced in a study of response to subunit inactivated influenza vaccine. TCRdb re-analysed the RT-PCR reads in MiXCR, keeping a single row per CDR3 protein. The sample shows 400,000 to 650,000 distinct CDR3 sequences, 6.5% to 8% of them seen only once. Sequencing used PBMCs from blood, obtained around 25 months after vaccination. These receptor sequences come from a man aged 45 to 75 who received an inactivated influenza vaccine.

The chain links TRBV24-1 to TRBJ2-1; D not certain. V lost 3 bases, J lost 0 bases, and 23 bases lay in between. CDR3 length: 20 amino acids. CDR1 and CDR2 from the germline V gene are KGHDR and SFDVKD. DNA for the CDR3: TGTGCCACCAGTGATGCCTCGCGTCTGGGCGGTCAGAGCTCCTACAATGAGCAGTTCTTC. Protein sequence: CATSDASRLGGQSSYNEQFF.

CDR3 region: CASRATGTYEQYF. As DNA, the CDR3 is TGTGCCAGCAGGGCTACAGGGACCTACGAGCAGTACTTC. The chain employs TRBV5-6 and TRBJ2-7; perhaps TRBD1 as D (6 bases). V lost 5 bases and J lost 2, with 11 bases in between. Germline V lookup: CDR1 SGHDT, CDR2 YYEEEE. The CDR3 sequence is 13 residues long.

This clonotype was counted at least ten times. The chain recombines TRBV20-1 with TRBJ2-1; 7 bases map to TRBD1. The CDR3 length is 12 residues. With V trimmed by 4 bases and J by 16 bases, 13 bases remained unmatched. Germline CDR1 and CDR2: DFQATT and SNEGSKA (reference sequence). CDR3 nucleotides: TGCAGTGCTATAAGAGGGGGCGCAGTCGGTTTCTTC. Translation gives CSAIRGGAVGFF.

This clonotype was detected many times. The genes are TRBV4-3 and TRBJ1-6; D unresolved. Germline V gene lookup returns CDR1 LGHNA and CDR2 YSLEER. Trimming shortened V by 1 base and J by 7 bases, and 8 bases separated the two germline ends. The CDR3 loop spans 14 amino acids. Here the CDR3 reads CASSQVGGNSPLHF. CDR3 nucleotide sequence: TGCGCCAGCAGCCAAGTTGGTGGAAATTCACCCCTCCACTTT.

The chain carries TRBV4-1 and TRBJ2-6; 9 positions match TRBD2. From germline, CDR1 is MGHRA and CDR2 YSYEKL. Unmatched junction bases numbered 5, after V lost 2 bases and J lost 0 bases. This CDR3 has 18 amino acids. The CDR3 DNA sequence: TGCGCCAGCAGCCAATGGCGGGGGGGCTACTCTGGGGCCAACGTCCTGACTTTC. Encoded protein: CASSQWRGGYSGANVLTF.

This clonotype was observed many times. J is TRBJ2-5 and V is TRBV11-2; 9 nucleotides match TRBD2. The germline V gene encodes CDR1 SGHAT and CDR2 FQNNGV. The length of the CDR3 is 14 residues. J gave up 3 bases and V 6 bases, and 5 bases lay outside the gene matches. The CDR3 DNA sequence: TGTGCCAGCAGGCTTAGACTAGCGGAAGAGACCCAGTACTTC. As protein: CASRLRLAEETQYF.

V is TRBV3-1 and J is TRBJ2-1; 10 bases agree with TRBD1. CDR3 length equals 18 residues. Germline assignment: CDR1 LGHDT and CDR2 YNNKEL (reference sequence). The trim removed 5 bases at V and 7 bases at J, leaving 17 bases unmatched. The CDR3, as DNA: TGTGCCAGCAGCAAGCAGGTCCCCGGGACAGGGGTGGTTAATGAGCAGTTCTTC. This sequence encodes CASSKQVPGTGVVNEQFF.

This clonotype was observed a few times. V and J are TRBV6-5 and TRBJ2-7; 11 nucleotides agree with TRBD2. V was clipped by 4 bases and J by 0 bases; unmatched bases: 5. This CDR3 has 16 amino acids. Germline V gene data show CDR1 as MNHEY and CDR2 as SVGAGI. The CDR3 sequence: CASSSDLAGGSYEQYF. The CDR3 nucleotides read TGTGCCAGCAGTTCTGATCTAGCGGGGGGCTCCTACGAGCAGTACTTC.

V usage is TRBV7-2 and J usage is TRBJ2-2; the D gene is possibly TRBD2 (7 bases). Trimming took 6 bases from V and 5 from J, leaving 13 bases between them. The CDR3 runs 14 residues. Germline V gene data show CDR1 as SGHTA and CDR2 as FQGNSA. In DNA form, the CDR3 reads TGTGCCAGCAGGGGGGGGGCGCGGACCGGGGAGCTGTTTTTT. Protein product: CASRGGARTGELFF.

This clonotype was recorded many times. This chain joins TRBV5-5 and TRBJ2-3; D is undetermined. This CDR3 has 15 residues. Per the germline V gene, CDR1 is SGHKS and CDR2 is YYEKEE (reference sequence). Trimming took off 3 bases at V and 0 bases at J, with 11 bases between the two ends. CDR3 amino acids: CASSWSGGSTDTQYF. CDR3 nucleotide sequence: TGTGCCAGCAGCTGGAGTGGTGGTAGCACAGATACGCAGTATTTT. The complete variable domain, with remaining parts taken from reference TRBV5-5 and TRBJ2-3, reads DAGVTQSPTHLIKTRGQQVTLRCSPISGHKSVSWYQQVLGQGPQFIFQYYEKEERGRGNFPDRFSARQFPNYSSELNVNALLLGDSALYLCASSWSGGSTDTQYFGPGTRLTVL.

This clonotype has only a few counts. The genes are TRBV11-3 and TRBJ1-1; D possibly corresponds to TRBD1 (5 bases). Per the germline V gene, CDR1 is SGHNT and CDR2 is YENEEA. V lost 3 bases and J lost 3, with 11 bases in between. The CDR3 extends over 14 amino acids. The CDR3 sequence: CASSLGPEDTEAFF. The CDR3 nucleotides read TGTGCCAGCAGCTTGGGGCCGGAGGACACTGAAGCTTTCTTT.

The table lists this clonotype with many counts. The gene calls are TRBV4-2 and TRBJ2-3, with D perhaps TRBD2 (6 bases). CDR3 length equals 14 residues. The V end was cut by 3 bases, the J end by 2 bases, with 9 bases between. Germline lookup yields CDR1 LGHNA and CDR2 YNFKEQ. CDR3 sequence: CASSQGDSTDTQYF. The CDR3 nucleotides read TGTGCCAGCAGCCAGGGGGACTCCACAGATACGCAGTATTTT.

This clonotype has at least ten counts. V usage is TRBV20-1 and J usage is TRBJ2-5; TRBD1 matches at 9 bases. The V and J ends lost 2 bases and 3 bases, in that order; junction bases with no gene match: 10. Germline V gives CDR1 DFQATT, CDR2 SNEGSKA (reference sequence). This CDR3 region has 16 residues. In nucleotides, the CDR3 is TGCAGTGCTAGATCCGGGGACAGGGTGAATGAAGAGACCCAGTACTTC. This gives the protein CSARSGDRVNEETQYF.

The chain couples TRBV11-2 to TRBJ2-2, with a tentative D call TRBD2 (7 bases). From germline, CDR1 is SGHAT and CDR2 FQNNGV. The CDR3 length is 16 residues. V lost 6 bases and J lost 5, with 19 bases in between. CDR3 protein: CASRLLQGGRTGELFF. CDR3 in DNA: TGTGCCAGCAGACTATTACAGGGAGGGAGGACCGGGGAGCTGTTTTTT.